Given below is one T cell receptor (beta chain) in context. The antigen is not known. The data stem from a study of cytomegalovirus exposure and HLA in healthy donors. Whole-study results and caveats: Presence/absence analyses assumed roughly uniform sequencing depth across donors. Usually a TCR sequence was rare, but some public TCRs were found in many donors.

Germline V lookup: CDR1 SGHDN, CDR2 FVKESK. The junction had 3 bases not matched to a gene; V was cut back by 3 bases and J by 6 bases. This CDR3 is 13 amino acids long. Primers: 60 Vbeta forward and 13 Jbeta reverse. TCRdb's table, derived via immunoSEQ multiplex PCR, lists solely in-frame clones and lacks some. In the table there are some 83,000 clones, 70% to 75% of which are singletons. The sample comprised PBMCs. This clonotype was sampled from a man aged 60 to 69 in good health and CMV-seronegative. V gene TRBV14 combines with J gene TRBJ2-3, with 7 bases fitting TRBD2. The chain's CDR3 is CASSQNSGDTQYF. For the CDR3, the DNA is TGTGCCAGCAGCCAGAATAGCGGGGATACGCAGTATTTT.